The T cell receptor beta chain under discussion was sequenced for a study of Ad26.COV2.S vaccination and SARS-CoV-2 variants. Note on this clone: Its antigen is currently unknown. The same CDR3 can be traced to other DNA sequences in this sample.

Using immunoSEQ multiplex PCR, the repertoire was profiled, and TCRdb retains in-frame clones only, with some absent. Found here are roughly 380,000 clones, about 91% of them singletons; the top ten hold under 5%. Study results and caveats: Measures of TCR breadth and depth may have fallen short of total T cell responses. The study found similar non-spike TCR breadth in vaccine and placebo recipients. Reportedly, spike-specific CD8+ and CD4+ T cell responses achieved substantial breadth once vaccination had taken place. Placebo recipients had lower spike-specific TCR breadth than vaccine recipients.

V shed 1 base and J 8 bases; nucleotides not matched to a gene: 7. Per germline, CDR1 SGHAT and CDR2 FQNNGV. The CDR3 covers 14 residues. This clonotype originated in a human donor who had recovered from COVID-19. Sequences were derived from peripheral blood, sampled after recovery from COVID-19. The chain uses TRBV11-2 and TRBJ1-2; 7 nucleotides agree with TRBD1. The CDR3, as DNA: TGTGCCAGCAGCTTAGGGCGACAGGGTTACGGCTACACCTTC. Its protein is CASSLGRQGYGYTF.